This T cell receptor (beta chain) is drawn from a study of CD8 T cells in Susac syndrome. Reverse transcription of roughly 0.45 to 1 ug RNA used random hexamers. The TCR beta CDR3 was amplified by immunoSEQ multiplex PCR across 54 Vbeta, 13 Jbeta. TCRdb re-derived calls from the immunoSEQ multiplex PCR reads in MiXCR, one entry per CDR3 protein. The table has just over 150,000 distinct CDR3 sequences, nearly 97% seen once; the top ten hold 0.13% to 0.15%. This CDR3 is 12 amino acids long. The germline gives CDR1 SQVTM, CDR2 ANQGSEA. The germline V and J ends were trimmed by 4 bases and 8 bases, with 12 bases remaining between them. CD8+ and CD4+ T cells circulating in blood were sequenced for TCR beta. TEMRA cells were FACS-enriched, with CD8+ and CD4+ T cells isolated negatively.

This TCR came from a human donor with multiple sclerosis. This chain links TRBV29-1 with TRBJ2-1; D possibly matches TRBD1 or TRBD2 (5 bases each). Material: CD8+ T cells from PBMCs. CDR3 DNA: TGCAGCGTTGGGGGGAGTTTTTATGAGCAGTTCTTC. Translation gives CSVGGSFYEQFF.